The T cell receptor beta chain described here comes from a study of CD8 T cells in ankylosing spondylitis. MiXCR was run by TCRdb on the 5' RACE reads, yielding one entry per CDR3 protein. Among 230,000 or so distinct CDR3 sequences listed, 24% were seen once. The CDR3 extends over 15 amino acids. J lost 8 bases, V lost 5 bases, and 9 bases had no gene match. This clonotype was picked up a small number of times. Sample: blood, either unsorted or a sorted T cell fraction (not recorded which). The rearrangement uses TRBV12-3 or TRBV12-4 and TRBJ1-6; TRBD1 matches 7 bases. The TCR was taken from a male donor with ankylosing spondylitis or in good health (not recorded which). CDR3 region: CASSKTGTVHSPLHF. The CDR3 coding sequence is TGTGCCAGCAGTAAAACCGGGACAGTTCATTCACCCCTCCACTTT.